This T cell receptor beta chain was sequenced during a study of cytomegalovirus exposure and HLA in healthy donors. Turning to this clone: Its antigen remains unknown.

Some clones are missing from TCRdb's copy, which holds only in-frame ones; the method was immunoSEQ multiplex PCR. The table shows approximately 180,000 clones, with about 83% occurring only once. General study findings and limits: The tendency of first-cohort TCR clusters to co-occur in the roughly 120 validation repertoires was the finding of a later analysis.

Germline CDR1 and CDR2: MNHNS and SASEGT. Deletions cut 9 bases from V and 3 bases from J, with 6 bases between. This CDR3 has 11 amino acids. This chain uses TRBV6-1 with TRBJ1-5, with D uncertain. The sequencing input was PBMCs. This sequence was found in a woman aged 25 to 39 in good health and CMV-seronegative. The CDR3 region has the DNA TGTGCCAGTCACAACAATCAGCCCCAGCATTTT. This translates into CASHNNQPQHF.